The 21 T cell receptor beta chains presented below share a single source sample, sequenced in a study of cytomegalovirus exposure and HLA in healthy donors. Researchers ran the PCR with 60 Vbeta and 13 Jbeta primers. The assay was immunoSEQ multiplex PCR, and TCRdb's table has in-frame clones only and misses some. The table lists some 150,000 clones, 55% to 75% of them singletons. The specimen sequenced was PBMCs. Every receptor here comes from a man between 45 and 60 years old in good health and CMV-seropositive.

The chain links TRBV7-2 to TRBJ2-3; 8 positions agree with TRBD2. In germline, CDR1 is SGHTA, CDR2 FQGNSA. V trimming: 3 bases; J trimming: 2 bases; junction bases outside the gene matches: 10. The CDR3 has 17 residues. The CDR3 coding sequence is TGTGCCAGCAGCTTGCGGAGCGGGAGAGGTTTCACAGATACGCAGTATTTT. Amino acids: CASSLRSGRGFTDTQYF.

The genes are TRBV6-6 and TRBJ2-7, with D tentatively TRBD1 (6 bases). This CDR3 has 12 amino acids. Trimming took off 6 bases at V and 5 bases at J, with 11 bases between the two ends. The germline V gene encodes CDR1 MNHNY and CDR2 SVGAGI (reference sequence). The CDR3 protein is CASSGQPHEQYF. CDR3 sequence (DNA): TGTGCCAGCAGCGGACAGCCCCACGAGCAGTACTTC.

The chain joins TRBV6-5 to TRBJ2-6; D gene unclear. Per the germline V gene, CDR1 is MNHEY and CDR2 is SVGAGI. Trimming stripped 6 bases from V and 2 bases from J, with 11 bases between. This CDR3 contains 15 residues. In nucleotides, the CDR3 is TGTGCCAGCAGCCCCGGCGGTACTGGGGCCAACGTCCTGACTTTC. Amino acid sequence: CASSPGGTGANVLTF.

This clone was detected only a few times. The chain uses TRBV2 and TRBJ2-1; 9 positions agree with TRBD2. Germline V CDR1 and CDR2: SNHLY, FYNNEI. Trimming at V came to 4 bases and at J to 5 bases, leaving 3 bases not matched to a gene. CDR3 size: 14 residues. The CDR3 loop reads CASSVREGHNEQFF. CDR3 bases: TGTGCCAGCAGTGTGCGGGAGGGGCACAATGAGCAGTTCTTC.

The chain carries TRBV7-6 and TRBJ2-5; 13 positions agree with TRBD2. The CDR3 runs to 15 residues. V dropped 5 bases and J dropped 5; count of bases not matched to a gene: 5. Germline CDR1 is SGHVS and CDR2 is FNYEAQ. The DNA for the CDR3 is TGTGCCAGCAGCCCGGGGACTAGCGGGGTGGAGACCCAGTACTTC. It yields the protein CASSPGTSGVETQYF.

This chain joins TRBV19 and TRBJ1-5; TRBD1 matches 9 bases. The junction had 8 bases not matched to a gene; V was cut back by 4 bases and J by 7 bases. The CDR3 loop spans 15 amino acids. Germline CDR1 LNHDA, CDR2 SQIVND (reference sequence). Here the CDR3 DNA reads TGTGCCAGTAGTACCGCACAGGGGGCAGGGCAGCCCCAGCATTTT. Translated, it gives CASSTAQGAGQPQHF.

V is TRBV15 and J is TRBJ1-4, with D possibly being TRBD1 (5 bases). The germline CDR1 and CDR2 sequences are LNHNV and YYDKDF (reference sequence). V was trimmed by 4 bases and J by 8 bases, leaving 23 bases between them. The length of the CDR3 is 17 residues. DNA for the CDR3: TGTGCCACCAGCACCCTTGCCACCCAGGGAAGAGGAGAAAAACTGTTTTTT. It yields the protein CATSTLATQGRGEKLFF. Supplemented by reference TRBV15 and TRBJ1-4, the full variable domain reads DAMVIQNPRYQVTQFGKPVTLSCSQTLNHNVMYWYQQKSSQAPKLLFHYYDKDFNNEADTPDNFQSRRPNTSFCFLDIRSPGLGDTAMYLCATSTLATQGRGEKLFFGSGTQLSVL.

V usage is TRBV15 and J usage is TRBJ1-4; D ambiguous. The CDR3 has 15 amino acids. Deletions cut 0 bases from V and 5 bases from J, with 10 bases between. CDR1 is LNHNV, CDR2 YYDKDF, per germline (reference sequence). CDR3 bases: TGTGCCACCAGCAGAGATCTAGGCGGGAATGAAAAACTGTTTTTT. Its translation: CATSRDLGGNEKLFF.

V is TRBV9 and J is TRBJ1-4; maybe TRBD1 (5 bases). Germline V gene sequence: CDR1 SGDLS, CDR2 YYNGEE. Trimming removed 0 bases at V and 0 bases at J, with 9 bases between. The CDR3 runs 16 residues. CDR3 DNA: TGTGCCAGCAGCGTAGGGGCAGGGACAACTAATGAAAAACTGTTTTTT. This translates into CASSVGAGTTNEKLFF.

This chain uses TRBV19 with TRBJ1-2; TRBD1 aligns across 7 bases. The V gene's germline CDR1 is LNHDA and CDR2 SQIVND (reference sequence). The CDR3 has 14 amino acids. V was pared by 4 bases and J by 4 bases, with 6 bases of the junction left unmatched. The CDR3: CASSTPGTAYGYTF. DNA for the CDR3: TGTGCCAGTAGTACCCCGGGGACAGCCTATGGCTACACCTTC. Variable domain in full (rest from reference TRBV19 and TRBJ1-2): DGGITQSPKYLFRKEGQNVTLSCEQNLNHDAMYWYRQDPGQGLRLIYYSQIVNDFQKGDIAEGYSVSREKKESFPLTVTSAQKNPTAFYLCASSTPGTAYGYTFGSGTRLTVV.

The chain uses TRBV5-1 and TRBJ1-2; D might be TRBD1 (5 bases). The CDR3 has 14 amino acids. Trimming took 1 base from V and 0 from J, leaving 7 bases between them. Germline V lookup: CDR1 SGHRS, CDR2 YFSETQ. The CDR3 nucleotides are TGCGCCAGCAGCTTGAGACAGTCTAACTATGGCTACACCTTC. Translation: CASSLRQSNYGYTF.

This chain joins TRBV6-6 and TRBJ1-2, with a tentative D call TRBD1 (6 bases). Germline V CDR1 and CDR2: MNHNY, SVGAGI (reference sequence). The length of the CDR3 is 16 residues. V lost 8 bases and J lost 1, with 20 bases in between. In nucleotides, the CDR3 is TGTGCCAGCGCTTCCTATCAGGGGCAGGATAACTATGGCTACACCTTC. This codes for CASASYQGQDNYGYTF.

This clone has a single count. The V call is TRBV6-1, the J call TRBJ1-5; D is unclear. V lost 5 bases and J lost 4, with 9 bases in between. Per the germline V gene, CDR1 is MNHNS and CDR2 is SASEGT. The CDR3 runs to 13 residues. This CDR3 is CASSPPGNQPQHF. As DNA, the CDR3 is TGTGCCAGCAGTCCTCCCGGGAATCAGCCCCAGCATTTT.

The DNA of the CDR3 is TGTGCCAGCAGTGACGGAGGCACAGATACGCAGTATTTT. Translation gives CASSDGGTDTQYF. The rearrangement joins TRBV2 to TRBJ2-3; D ambiguous. V was trimmed by 3 bases and J by 1 base, leaving 5 bases between them. There are 13 residues in the CDR3. Germline V gives CDR1 SNHLY, CDR2 FYNNEI.

This clone was picked up one time. V usage is TRBV7-2 and J usage is TRBJ1-5, with D maybe TRBD1 (5 bases). The germline CDR1 and CDR2 sequences are SGHTA and FQGNSA. CDR3 length: 15 amino acids. The V gene lost 4 bases and the J gene lost 4 bases, with 14 bases spanning the gap. Here the CDR3 reads CASSSSSTENQPQHF. CDR3 sequence (DNA): TGTGCCAGCAGCTCTAGTTCGACAGAGAATCAGCCCCAGCATTTT.

This clone was counted a few times. The chain joins TRBV6-5 to TRBJ2-7, with unresolved D. CDR3 length: 13 amino acids. Trimming took 8 bases from V and 2 from J, leaving 13 bases between them. The germline V gene has CDR1 MNHEY and CDR2 SVGAGI. The CDR3 spells CASSSEITYEQYF. CDR3 DNA sequence: TGTGCCAGCTCTTCTGAGATCACCTACGAGCAGTACTTC.

The chain carries TRBV9 and TRBJ2-2; D gene uncertain. Germline CDR1 reads SGDLS; CDR2 reads YYNGEE. V gave up 1 base and J gave up 0 bases, with 10 bases separating them. This CDR3 contains 16 residues. CDR3 amino acids: CASSVNVGSNTGELFF. The CDR3 DNA is TGTGCCAGCAGCGTAAATGTGGGCTCGAACACCGGGGAGCTGTTTTTT.

This clone turned up a few times. The chain recombines TRBV2 with TRBJ2-3; D possibly corresponds to TRBD2 (6 bases). Trimming shortened V by 5 bases and J by 4 bases, and 16 bases separated the two germline ends. Germline V gene data show CDR1 as SNHLY and CDR2 as FYNNEI. CDR3 length: 15 residues. The CDR3 sequence: CASSPGGREADTQYF. In DNA form, the CDR3 reads TGTGCCAGCAGTCCTGGAGGGAGAGAGGCAGATACGCAGTATTTT. The whole variable domain, remainder taken from reference TRBV2 and TRBJ2-3, is EPEVTQTPSHQVTQMGQEVILRCVPISNHLYFYWYRQILGQKVEFLVSFYNNEISEKSEIFDDQFSVERPDGSNFTLKIRSTKLEDSAMYFCASSPGGREADTQYFGPGTRLTVL.

CDR3 sequence: CASSPGTATYEQYF. DNA of the CDR3: TGTGCCAGCAGCCCGGGGACTGCTACCTACGAGCAGTACTTC. This rearrangement joins TRBV11-3 to TRBJ2-7; possibly TRBD2 for D (6 bases). V was trimmed by 5 bases and J by 2 bases, leaving 13 bases between them. Germline V gene sequence: CDR1 SGHNT, CDR2 YENEEA. The CDR3 runs to 14 residues.

This chain uses TRBV4-1 with TRBJ1-3, with 9 bases identical to TRBD1. J lost 1 base, V lost 0 bases, and 4 bases had no gene match. Germline-derived CDR1 and CDR2 are MGHRA and YSYEKL. This CDR3 has 17 residues. Here the CDR3 DNA reads TGCGCCAGCAGCCAAGAGGGGACAGGGTGGTCTGGAAACACCATATATTTT. Amino acids: CASSQEGTGWSGNTIYF.

This clone was detected a few times. V gene TRBV5-1 combines with J gene TRBJ2-1, with TRBD1 as a possible D gene (6 bases). Germline V CDR1 and CDR2: SGHRS, YFSETQ. Deletions cut 0 bases from V and 4 bases from J, with 11 bases between. The CDR3 contains 15 residues. CDR3 DNA sequence: TGCGCCAGCAGCTTGGTTGGGGGCCAATACAATGAGCAGTTCTTC. Its translation: CASSLVGGQYNEQFF.